Listed here is a single TCR beta chain. Its antigen is undetermined. The record originates from a study of CD8 T cells in ankylosing spondylitis. V shed 1 base and J shed 3 bases, with 15 bases lying between them. In germline, CDR1 is MDHEN, CDR2 SYDVKM. The CDR3 totals 17 residues. Scientists made TCR beta libraries using quantitative 5'-RACE with molecular barcodes. TCRdb itself ran the 5' RACE reads through MiXCR, one entry per CDR3 protein. The sample records roughly 170,000 distinct CDR3 sequences, 8.5% to 10% being singletons. Whole-study results and caveats: Certain motif variants had earlier appeared in reactive arthritis synovial fluid and blood. Reported data indicate significant enrichment of disease-linked clones within matched ankylosing spondylitis synovial fluid.

The chain employs TRBV28 and TRBJ2-2; D is possibly TRBD2 (5 bases). Sequencing was done on a sample of blood, either unsorted or a sorted T cell fraction (not recorded which). The source of this sequence is a female donor with ankylosing spondylitis or in good health (not recorded which). The CDR3 DNA sequence: TGTGCCAGCAGTTTATACTCTCAGCGGACGGACACCGGGGAGCTGTTTTTT. Protein: CASSLYSQRTDTGELFF.